This T cell receptor beta chain was profiled in a study of blood T cell repertoires in COVID-19. Profiling relied on immunoSEQ multiplex PCR, and the TCRdb table lists in-frame clones only, not all of them. Among 250,000 to 400,000 clones, over 75% were seen once, and the ten largest hold roughly 5.2%. Participants' reported clinical history set cohort assignment. What was sequenced was PBMCs or T cells enriched from blood (not recorded which). The source of this sequence is a woman younger than 45 who had recovered from COVID-19.

DNA of the CDR3: TGCGCCAGCAGCTTCACGGGGGGCCCCTACGAGCAGTACTTC. This translates into CASSFTGGPYEQYF. This chain connects TRBV5-1 to TRBJ2-7; TRBD2 might be the D (7 bases). The CDR3 loop spans 14 amino acids. Trimming took 2 bases from V and 2 from J, leaving 11 bases between them. Germline V gene data show CDR1 as SGHRS and CDR2 as YFSETQ.